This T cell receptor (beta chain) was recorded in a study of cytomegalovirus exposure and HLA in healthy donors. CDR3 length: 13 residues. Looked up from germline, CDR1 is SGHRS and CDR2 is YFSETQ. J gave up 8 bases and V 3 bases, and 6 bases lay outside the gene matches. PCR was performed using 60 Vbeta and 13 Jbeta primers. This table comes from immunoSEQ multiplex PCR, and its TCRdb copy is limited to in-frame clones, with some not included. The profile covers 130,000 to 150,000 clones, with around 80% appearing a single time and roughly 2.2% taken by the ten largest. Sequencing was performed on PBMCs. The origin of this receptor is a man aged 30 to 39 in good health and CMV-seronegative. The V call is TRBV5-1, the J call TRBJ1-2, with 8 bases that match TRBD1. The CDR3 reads CASSSQGAEGYTF. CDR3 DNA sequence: TGCGCCAGCAGCTCCCAGGGGGCGGAAGGCTACACCTTC.